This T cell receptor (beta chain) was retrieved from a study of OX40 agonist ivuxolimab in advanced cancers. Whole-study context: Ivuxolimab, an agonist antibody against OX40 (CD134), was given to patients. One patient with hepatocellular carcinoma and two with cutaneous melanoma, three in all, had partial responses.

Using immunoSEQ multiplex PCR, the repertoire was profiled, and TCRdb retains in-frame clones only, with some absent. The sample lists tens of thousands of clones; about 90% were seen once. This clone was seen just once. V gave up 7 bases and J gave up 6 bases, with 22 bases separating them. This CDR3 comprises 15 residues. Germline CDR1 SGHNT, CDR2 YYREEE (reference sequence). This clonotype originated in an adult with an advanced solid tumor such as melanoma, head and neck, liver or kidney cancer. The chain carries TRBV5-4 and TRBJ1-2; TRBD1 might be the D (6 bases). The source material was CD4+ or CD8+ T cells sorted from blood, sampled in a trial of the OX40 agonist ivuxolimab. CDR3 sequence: CASSSLGDNDDGYTF. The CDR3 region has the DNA TGTGCCAGCTCCTCCCTCGGGGACAACGACGATGGCTACACCTTC.